A selection of T cell receptor beta chains follows, all from one sample in a study of response to subunit inactivated influenza vaccine. TCRdb reprocessed the RT-PCR reads with MiXCR, giving one entry per CDR3 protein. The table includes some 640,000 distinct CDR3 sequences, approximately 13% detected once. Here the sequenced sample was PBMCs from blood, taken 14 to 15 days before vaccination. The receptors come from a man between 45 and 60 years old who received an inactivated influenza vaccine. The CDR3 runs from the conserved cysteine through the conserved F or W. D genes are given only for firm matches. A row's size may be missing; if present it is once, few, many or a size class.

V: TRBV10-3
size: many
D: NA
length: 11
J: TRBJ2-1
CDR3: CAITQGYVQFF
DNA: TGTGCCATCACCCAAGGGTATGTGCAGTTCTTC

V: TRBV7-2
size: few
D: TRBD2
length: 16
J: TRBJ2-1
CDR3: CASSLLSGDSYNEQFF
DNA: TGTGCCAGCAGCTTATTAAGCGGGGACTCCTACAATGAGCAGTTCTTC

V: TRBV28
size: many
D: NA
length: 13
J: TRBJ1-2
CDR3: CASSSNGGYGYTF
DNA: TGTGCCAGCAGTTCGAACGGGGGCTATGGCTACACCTTC

V: TRBV7-2
size: NA
D: NA
length: 15
J: TRBJ2-3
CDR3: CASSFYSSGADTQYF
DNA: TGTGCCAGCAGCTTCTACTCGTCTGGCGCAGATACGCAGTATTTT

V: TRBV14
size: NA
D: NA
length: 15
J: TRBJ2-6
CDR3: CASSPTGYRANVLTF
DNA: TGTGCCAGCAGCCCCACCGGGTACAGAGCCAACGTCCTGACTTTC

V: TRBV7-9
size: many
D: NA
length: 12
J: TRBJ2-3
CDR3: CASSSITDTQYF
DNA: TGTGCCAGCAGCTCAATTACAGATACGCAGTATTTT

V: TRBV5-1
size: few
D: TRBD2
length: 17
J: TRBJ2-3
CDR3: CASSQILLAGPSDTQYF
DNA: TGCGCCAGCAGCCAAATACTACTAGCGGGGCCCTCAGATACGCAGTATTTT

V: TRBV20-1
size: NA
D: TRBD2
length: 18
J: TRBJ2-1
CDR3: CSARDLASGRGGHNEQFF
DNA: TGCAGTGCTAGAGATTTGGCTAGCGGGAGAGGGGGCCACAATGAGCAGTTCTTC

V: TRBV6-1
size: few
D: NA
length: 13
J: TRBJ1-2
CDR3: CASRTLGSYGYTF
DNA: TGTGCCAGCAGAACCTTGGGCAGCTATGGCTACACCTTC

V: TRBV2
size: few
D: TRBD1
length: 12
J: TRBJ2-5
CDR3: CASIGRGETQYF
DNA: TGTGCCAGCATCGGCAGGGGGGAGACCCAGTACTTC

V: TRBV29-1
size: NA
D: NA
length: 13
J: TRBJ2-7
CDR3: CSVGPTGMLGQYF
DNA: TGCAGCGTTGGACCTACAGGGATGTTGGGGCAGTACTTC

V: TRBV12-3/TRBV12-4
size: many
D: TRBD1
length: 12
J: TRBJ1-1
CDR3: CASSHRTGEAFF
DNA: TGTGCCAGCAGCCACAGGACAGGGGAAGCTTTCTTT

V: TRBV7-2
size: NA
D: TRBD2
length: 17
J: TRBJ2-3
CDR3: CASSLCLLAGDPDTQYF
DNA: TGTGCCAGCAGCTTATGTCTCCTAGCGGGGGACCCAGATACGCAGTATTTT

V: TRBV5-1
size: few
D: NA
length: 14
J: TRBJ1-1
CDR3: CASSFYYTDTEAFF
DNA: TGCGCCAGCAGCTTTTATTACACGGACACTGAAGCTTTCTTT

V: TRBV20-1
size: few
D: NA
length: 15
J: TRBJ2-7
CDR3: CCARDKLQGWGEQYF
DNA: TGCTGTGCTAGAGATAAGTTGCAGGGTTGGGGCGAGCAGTACTTC

V: TRBV30
size: NA
D: NA
length: 12
J: TRBJ2-7
CDR3: CAWSGGVPRQYF
DNA: TGTGCCTGGAGTGGGGGAGTCCCCAGGCAGTACTTC

V: TRBV4-2
size: many
D: NA
length: 15
J: TRBJ1-1
CDR3: CASSPDTDLNTEAFF
DNA: TGTGCCAGCAGTCCTGACACTGACCTGAACACTGAAGCTTTCTTT

V: TRBV9
size: few
D: NA
length: 14
J: TRBJ1-3
CDR3: CASSVAGDGNTIYF
DNA: TGTGCCAGCAGCGTAGCCGGGGACGGAAACACCATATATTTT

V: TRBV20-1
size: NA
D: NA
length: 11
J: TRBJ2-1
CDR3: CSGGADNEQFF
DNA: TGCAGTGGTGGGGCGGACAATGAGCAGTTCTTC

V: TRBV24-1
size: NA
D: TRBD2
length: 15
J: TRBJ2-3
CDR3: CATSVPSGLTDTQYF
DNA: TGTGCCACCAGTGTCCCTAGCGGCCTCACAGATACGCAGTATTTT

V: TRBV28
size: many
D: TRBD1
length: 23
J: TRBJ2-2
CDR3: CASSLYGFPRDRGRDANTGELFF
DNA: TGTGCCAGCAGTTTATATGGTTTTCCCCGGGACAGGGGGCGCGACGCGAACACCGGGGAGCTGTTTTTT

V: TRBV5-1
size: few
D: NA
length: 13
J: TRBJ1-1
CDR3: CASTLKANTEAFF
DNA: TGCGCCAGCACCCTTAAGGCGAACACTGAAGCTTTCTTT

V: TRBV20-1
size: NA
D: NA
length: 16
J: TRBJ2-7
CDR3: CSAQNARVRVSYEQYF
DNA: TGCAGTGCCCAAAATGCACGGGTCAGAGTTTCCTACGAGCAGTACTTC

V: TRBV20-1
size: NA
D: TRBD1
length: 14
J: TRBJ2-5
CDR3: CSAPNRGLQETQYF
DNA: TGCAGTGCACCCAACAGGGGTCTCCAAGAGACCCAGTACTTC

V: TRBV28
size: NA
D: NA
length: 15
J: TRBJ1-1
CDR3: CASSPGTGSGTEAFF
DNA: TGTGCCAGCAGTCCCGGGACGGGGTCGGGGACTGAAGCTTTCTTT

V: TRBV5-4
size: NA
D: NA
length: 14
J: TRBJ2-5
CDR3: CASSLGLWQETQYF
DNA: TGTGCCAGCAGCTTGGGTCTGTGGCAAGAGACCCAGTACTTC

V: TRBV24-1
size: few
D: TRBD1
length: 15
J: TRBJ2-3
CDR3: CATSDSTGVGDTQYF
DNA: TGTGCCACCAGTGATTCGACAGGGGTTGGAGATACGCAGTATTTT

V: TRBV11-1
size: few
D: NA
length: 13
J: TRBJ2-5
CDR3: CASSFGAPETQYF
DNA: TGTGCCAGCAGCTTCGGGGCCCCGGAGACCCAGTACTTC

V: TRBV4-2
size: few
D: TRBD2
length: 17
J: TRBJ2-3
CDR3: CASSQGNSGGRADTQYF
DNA: TGTGCCAGCAGCCAAGGAAATAGCGGGGGCCGCGCGGATACGCAGTATTTT

V: TRBV9
size: many
D: NA
length: 16
J: TRBJ2-7
CDR3: CASSAAPADNSYEQYF
DNA: TGTGCCAGCAGCGCAGCTCCTGCGGACAACTCCTACGAGCAGTACTTC

V: TRBV6-1
size: NA
D: NA
length: 15
J: TRBJ1-1
CDR3: CASIPGRGVNTEAFF
DNA: TGTGCCAGCATTCCGGGAAGGGGGGTGAACACTGAAGCTTTCTTT

V: TRBV4-2
size: NA
D: TRBD2
length: 21
J: TRBJ2-3
CDR3: CASSQDPPTSGGTSSTDTQYF
DNA: TGTGCCAGCAGCCAAGATCCGCCAACTAGCGGGGGAACATCTAGCACAGATACGCAGTATTTT

V: TRBV11-2
size: few
D: NA
length: 13
J: TRBJ2-5
CDR3: CASSSGGLMTQYF
DNA: TGTGCCAGCAGCTCTGGGGGCCTGATGACCCAGTACTTC

V: TRBV2
size: NA
D: TRBD2
length: 12
J: TRBJ2-5
CDR3: CASRREGGTQYF
DNA: TGTGCCAGCAGGAGGGAGGGAGGGACCCAGTACTTC

V: TRBV6-1
size: few
D: NA
length: 15
J: TRBJ2-3
CDR3: CASSDILTLTDTQYF
DNA: TGTGCCAGCAGTGATATACTGACTCTCACAGATACGCAGTATTTT

V: TRBV11-2
size: few
D: TRBD2
length: 13
J: TRBJ2-1
CDR3: CASSLESGDEQFF
DNA: TGTGCCAGCAGCTTAGAAAGCGGGGATGAGCAGTTCTTC

V: TRBV6-5
size: NA
D: NA
length: 16
J: TRBJ2-4
CDR3: CASSYGAALAKNIQYF
DNA: TGTGCCAGCAGTTACGGGGCAGCTCTAGCCAAAAACATTCAGTACTTC

V: TRBV7-2
size: NA
D: TRBD1
length: 15
J: TRBJ1-1
CDR3: CASSLDRGGTTEAFF
DNA: TGTGCCAGCAGCTTGGACAGGGGAGGGACCACTGAAGCTTTCTTT

V: TRBV10-3
size: NA
D: NA
length: 12
J: TRBJ1-5
CDR3: CAISDRAQPQHF
DNA: TGTGCCATCAGTGACAGGGCTCAGCCCCAGCATTTT

V: TRBV2
size: NA
D: TRBD2
length: 17
J: TRBJ2-2
CDR3: CASSQGAGGPVTGELFF
DNA: TGTGCCAGCAGCCAAGGGGCGGGAGGGCCTGTCACCGGGGAGCTGTTTTTT

V: TRBV2
size: few
D: NA
length: 14
J: TRBJ1-2
CDR3: CASSWSEANYGYTF
DNA: TGTGCCAGCAGTTGGTCAGAAGCTAACTATGGCTACACCTTC

V: TRBV12-3/TRBV12-4
size: NA
D: NA
length: 15
J: TRBJ1-1
CDR3: CASSPGSRGNTEAFF
DNA: TGTGCCAGCAGCCCAGGTTCTCGGGGGAACACTGAAGCTTTCTTT